Sequencing of this TCR beta chain was carried out in a study of regulatory T cells in long-lasting Graves disease. At the level of the study: By definition, persistent Graves' disease involved antithyroid drugs for over 5 years alongside positive TSH receptor antibodies. Regarding the study as a whole: Favored gene segments in persistent disease were TRBV28, TRBJ1-2 and TRBJ2-5. It is possible that accuracy was reduced by the small size of the sample.

Germline CDR1 is MDHEN and CDR2 is SYDVKM. The CDR3 contains 15 residues. V was cut by 2 bases and J by 3 bases, with 10 bases left in between. This clonotype was picked up a small number of times. The antigen is unknown. Stated time point: persistent/refractory GD, antithyroid drugs over 5 years with positive TRAb. The TCR library was prepared using RNA isolated from PBMCs. CDR3-region Arm-PCR and iRepertoire HTBI primers produced the TCR beta libraries. One entry per CDR3 protein, called by TCRdb with MiXCR from the multiplex PCR reads. The sample records over 350,000 distinct CDR3 sequences, more than 20% being singletons.

This sequence joins TRBV28 and TRBJ2-2; D is possibly TRBD1 (6 bases). Sequenced material: peripheral blood mononuclear cells (PBMCs), taken when the disease was refractory, from a patient treated with antithyroid drugs. The source of this sequence is a female donor with Graves disease. The CDR3 nucleotides read TGTGCCAGCAGTTTACAACAGGGCGACACCGGGGAGCTGTTTTTT. This translates into CASSLQQGDTGELFF.